The 23 T cell receptor beta chains below were found in one sample sequenced in a study of blood T cells in healthy people across ages. For the second PCR, which ran for roughly 7 to 11 cycles, a sample-barcoded 5' primer and a J-beta primer mix were used. TCRdb passed the 5' RACE reads through MiXCR, listing each CDR3 protein once. The sample carries 750,000 to 950,000 distinct CDR3 sequences, roughly 29% recorded once. This sample also appeared in a second study, on T cells of mothers and their children.

The sequenced material came from blood. These receptors came from a middle-aged woman in good health.

This clonotype occurred once. The chain couples TRBV5-5 to TRBJ1-1, with D maybe TRBD1 (6 bases). CDR1 is SGHKS, CDR2 YYEKEE, per germline (reference sequence). This CDR3 has 21 amino acids. The V and J ends lost 5 bases and 3 bases respectively, with 35 bases between them. CDR3 amino acids: CASRPVLRQVNRGHSYTEAFF. As DNA, the CDR3 is TGTGCCAGCAGACCTGTCCTCCGACAGGTCAATCGGGGGCACAGTTACACTGAAGCTTTCTTT.

V is TRBV6-5 and J is TRBJ1-1; possible D gene TRBD1, 5 bases. Trimming cost V 2 bases and J 6 bases, with 10 bases left between them. Germline loops: CDR1 MNHEY, CDR2 SVGAGI. The CDR3 extends over 13 amino acids. CDR3 nucleotides: TGTGCCAGCAGTTACGGACCAGGGCCTGAAGCTTTCTTT. This encodes CASSYGPGPEAFF.

This clonotype was counted at least ten times. The V and J genes are TRBV7-2 and TRBJ2-2, with D possibly matching TRBD1 (6 bases). CDR3 length: 13 residues. Germline CDR1 and CDR2: SGHTA and FQGNSA. Trimming removed 0 bases at V and 7 bases at J, with 6 bases between. The DNA of the CDR3 is TGTGCCAGCAGCTTAGCAGGGGGCGGGGAGCTGTTTTTT. This encodes CASSLAGGGELFF.

In this sample, this clonotype turned up a few times. A much larger clone differs from this one at a single base, so this may be a read error. The CDR3 end shows no conserved phenylalanine or tryptophan, and so a read error is likely. J is TRBJ2-1 and V is TRBV24-1; D is uncertain. The CDR3 extends over 13 amino acids. V was shortened by 3 bases and J by 3 bases, with 5 bases between the two germline ends. Per the germline V gene, CDR1 is KGHDR and CDR2 is SFDVKD. Here the CDR3 reads CATSDRVYNEQFV. The CDR3 DNA is TGTGCCACCAGTGATCGGGTCTACAATGAGCAGTTCGTC.

The sample holds a few counts of this clonotype. This chain's CDR3 is CASNLQGQEQYF. CDR3 nucleotide sequence: TGTGCCAGCAATCTACAGGGTCAAGAGCAGTACTTC. The J gene is TRBJ2-7, the V gene TRBV28, with TRBD1 as a possible D gene (6 bases). Trimming shortened V by 7 bases and J by 7 bases, and 14 bases separated the two germline ends. This CDR3 comprises 12 residues. The V gene's germline CDR1 is MDHEN and CDR2 SYDVKM.

Concerning this clonotype: Germline and junction disagree at one end, which may indicate a read error. The V and J genes are TRBV5-1 and TRBJ2-5; 7 bases are shared with TRBD1. The end of the DNA fits TRBJ2-7 better, so the J call may be wrong. CDR1 and CDR2 from the germline V gene are SGHRS and YFSETQ. This CDR3 spans 14 amino acids. CDR3 in amino acids: CTSSLTGLTYEQYF. CDR3 in DNA: TGCACCAGCAGCTTGACAGGGCTTACCTACGAGCAGTACTTC.

This rearrangement joins TRBV28 to TRBJ2-7, with 7 nucleotides matching TRBD1. The J call is uncertain, as TRBJ2-1 better fits the DNA end. Per the germline V gene, CDR1 is MDHEN and CDR2 is SYDVKM. CDR3 length: 18 residues. The CDR3 region has the DNA TGTGCCAGTAGGGCCCGGACAGGCTTATTATATAGCTCCTACGAGCAGTTCTTC. As protein: CASRARTGLLYSSYEQFF.

This clonotype was counted many times. The CDR3 spells CASKLTGVYNEQFF. The CDR3 DNA follows: TGTGCCAGCAAGTTGACAGGGGTCTACAATGAGCAGTTCTTC. The V gene is TRBV6-1, the J gene TRBJ2-1; 8 nucleotides match TRBD1. J gave up 3 bases and V 7 bases, and 5 bases lay outside the gene matches. The CDR3 loop spans 14 amino acids. Germline CDR1 and CDR2: MNHNS and SASEGT.

This clonotype was observed a few times. The genes are TRBV24-1 and TRBJ1-2, with D perhaps matching TRBD1 (5 bases). The germline CDR1 and CDR2 sequences are KGHDR and SFDVKD. Trimming removed 3 bases from V and 0 bases from J, with 10 bases in between. This CDR3 comprises 15 residues. The CDR3 loop is CATSDQGEANYGYTF. In nucleotides, the CDR3 is TGTGCCACCAGTGATCAGGGAGAAGCTAACTATGGCTACACCTTC.

The V and J genes are TRBV5-1 and TRBJ2-7; D unclear. The CDR3 runs to 12 residues. CDR1 and CDR2 (germline): SGHRS, YFSETQ. Trimming cost V 4 bases and J 6 bases, with 11 bases left between them. The CDR3 DNA reads as TGCGCCAGCAGCGAGCCGGGTGGCGAGCAGTACTTC. This translates into CASSEPGGEQYF.

This clonotype was observed a few times. One end of the junction varies from germline; a read error may be responsible. The chain couples TRBV12-3 or TRBV12-4 to TRBJ2-2; 9 positions match TRBD2. This CDR3 spans 15 amino acids. CDR3 bases: TGTGCCAGCAGTTTGACTAGCGGAAACACCGGGGAGTTGTTTTTT. Amino acids: CASSLTSGNTGELFF.

The gene calls are TRBV7-2 and TRBJ2-1, with 12 bases lining up with TRBD2. The germline V gene encodes CDR1 SGHTA and CDR2 FQGNSA. The V segment lost 2 bases and the J segment 12 bases; nucleotides outside the gene matches: 14. CDR3 length: 17 amino acids. The CDR3 nucleotides read TGTGCCAGCAGCTTACGGCTAGCGGGAGGGCCTTTACTACGGCAGTTCTTC. Protein: CASSLRLAGGPLLRQFF.

This clonotype was counted many times. The chain is built from TRBV4-3 and TRBJ2-7; 7 bases agree with TRBD2. V was clipped by 4 bases and J by 4 bases; unmatched bases: 10. The CDR3 extends over 15 amino acids. The germline V gene encodes CDR1 LGHNA and CDR2 YSLEER. In DNA, the CDR3 is TGCGCCAGCAGCCTAGAAGTGGGGAGGGGTTACGAGCAGTACTTC. It is translated as CASSLEVGRGYEQYF.

The chain's CDR3 is CASSLIRLVGGTEAFF. CDR3 DNA sequence: TGTGCCAGCAGTTTAATTCGTCTCGTTGGAGGGACTGAAGCTTTCTTT. This chain uses TRBV12-3 or TRBV12-4 with TRBJ1-1; no definite D call. The CDR3 sequence is 16 residues long. V shed 2 bases and J shed 5 bases, with 18 bases lying between them.

V and J are TRBV7-9 and TRBJ2-1; D may be TRBD1 or TRBD2 (5 bases each). V shed 1 base and J shed 3 bases, with 13 bases lying between them. Germline V CDR1 and CDR2: SEHNR, FQNEAQ (reference sequence). The CDR3 sequence is 16 residues long. The CDR3: CASSLVGRQLYNEQFF. CDR3 nucleotide sequence: TGTGCCAGCAGCTTAGTTGGGAGACAGCTCTACAATGAGCAGTTCTTC.

This clonotype was found a few times. The rearrangement uses TRBV28 and TRBJ2-1; 7 bases align to TRBD1. Trimming took 6 bases from V and 6 from J; bases not matched to a gene: 11. The CDR3 extends over 15 amino acids. Germline V gene sequence: CDR1 MDHEN, CDR2 SYDVKM. The CDR3 DNA reads TGTGCCAGCAGGGTCACAGGGGAAGGCTCCAATGAGCAGTTCTTC. Translated, it gives CASRVTGEGSNEQFF. The entire variable domain, with the rest obtained from reference TRBV28 and TRBJ2-1, is as follows: DVKVTQSSRYLVKRTGEKVFLECVQDMDHENMFWYRQDPGLGLRLIYFSYDVKMKEKGDIPEGYSVSREKKERFSLILESASTNQTSMYLCASRVTGEGSNEQFFGPGTRLTVL.

This clonotype was seen just once. It may be a read error: a sequence one base away is much more abundant. J is TRBJ2-7 and V is TRBV7-9; D unresolved. Germline CDR1 reads SEHNR; CDR2 reads FQNEAQ (reference sequence). The CDR3 length is 12 residues. Written as DNA, the CDR3 is TGTGCCAGCAGGGCGGCTTCCTACGAGAAGTACTTC. Amino acid sequence: CASRAASYEKYF.

The gene calls are TRBV5-1 and TRBJ2-4, with D possibly called TRBD1 or TRBD2 (7 bases each). The J call may be faulty, since TRBJ2-7 better matches the DNA end. Germline V gives CDR1 SGHRS, CDR2 YFSETQ. The CDR3 length is 15 residues. CDR3 DNA: TGCGCCAGCAGCCGAGGGGGCGAGGGAGGGGCCGAGCAGTACTTC. It specifies CASSRGGEGGAEQYF.

This sequence joins TRBV6-4 and TRBJ1-2; possible D gene TRBD1, 5 bases. The ends were cut back, 6 bases at V and 3 bases at J, with 32 bases in the middle. Germline values: CDR1 MRHNA, CDR2 SNTAGT. CDR3 size: 20 residues. Here the CDR3 DNA reads TGTGCCAGCAGACAACCCATACCTGCGGGTTACCGCGGGACCGACTATGGCTACACCTTC. Translating it yields CASRQPIPAGYRGTDYGYTF.

In this sample, this clonotype turned up once. The chain recombines TRBV30 with TRBJ1-5; D not resolved. In germline, CDR1 is GTSNPN, CDR2 SVGIG (reference sequence). The CDR3 is made up of 12 amino acids. Trimming took 0 bases from V and 11 from J, leaving 11 bases between them. The CDR3 reads CAWSVMRGTQHF. The CDR3 region has the DNA TGTGCCTGGAGTGTAATGAGAGGTACCCAGCATTTT.

The chain links TRBV20-1 to TRBJ1-6; 7 nucleotides align to TRBD1. Looked up from germline, CDR1 is DFQATT and CDR2 is SNEGSKA (reference sequence). This CDR3 has 17 residues. Trimming at V came to 5 bases and at J to 10 bases, leaving 20 bases not matched to a gene. CDR3: CSAEGRNRGPLMSPLHF. In DNA, the CDR3 is TGCAGTGCTGAAGGGCGGAACAGGGGACCCTTAATGTCACCCCTCCACTTT.

This clonotype was found a few times. The rearrangement uses TRBV27 and TRBJ1-2, with no clear D. Deletions cut 6 bases from V and 0 bases from J, with 5 bases between. The germline CDR1 and CDR2 sequences are MNHEY and SMNVEV (reference sequence). The CDR3 is 12 residues long. The DNA for the CDR3 is TGTGCCAGCAGGGAACCTAACTATGGCTACACCTTC. It is translated as CASREPNYGYTF.

The chain couples TRBV7-9 to TRBJ2-1; 8 bases map to TRBD2. The CDR3 extends over 16 amino acids. Germline V gene lookup returns CDR1 SEHNR and CDR2 FQNEAQ (reference sequence). V was clipped by 1 base and J by 5 bases; unmatched bases: 7. The CDR3 spells CASSLGWRGENNEQFF. In nucleotides, the CDR3 is TGTGCCAGCAGCTTAGGTTGGCGGGGGGAAAACAATGAGCAGTTCTTC.